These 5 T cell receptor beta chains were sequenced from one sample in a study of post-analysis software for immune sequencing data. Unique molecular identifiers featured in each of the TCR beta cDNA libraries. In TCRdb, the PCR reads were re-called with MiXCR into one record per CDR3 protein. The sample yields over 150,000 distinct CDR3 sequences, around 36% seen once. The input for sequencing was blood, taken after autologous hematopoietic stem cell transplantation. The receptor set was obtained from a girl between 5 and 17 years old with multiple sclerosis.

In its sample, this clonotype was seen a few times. The DNA for the CDR3 is TGTGCCACCAGCAGAGATTTAAAGGGTAGGGATACGCAGTATTTT. Protein sequence: CATSRDLKGRDTQYF. The gene calls are TRBV15 and TRBJ2-3; D call uncertain. V shed 0 bases and J shed 6 bases, with 13 bases lying between them. Germline CDR1 LNHNV, CDR2 YYDKDF (reference sequence). This CDR3 is 15 amino acids long.

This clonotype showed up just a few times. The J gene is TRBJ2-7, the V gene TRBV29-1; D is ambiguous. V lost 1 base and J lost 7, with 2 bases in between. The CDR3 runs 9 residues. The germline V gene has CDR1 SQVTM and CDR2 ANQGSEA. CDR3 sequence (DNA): TGCAGCGTTGAAGGGGAGCAGTACTTC. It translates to CSVEGEQYF.

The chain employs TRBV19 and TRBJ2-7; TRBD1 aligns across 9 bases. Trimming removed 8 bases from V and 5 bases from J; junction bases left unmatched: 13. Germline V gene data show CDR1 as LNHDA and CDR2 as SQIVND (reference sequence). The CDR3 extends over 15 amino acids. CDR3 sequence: CASSSAGTGNDEQYF. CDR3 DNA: TGTGCCAGTTCCTCCGCCGGGACAGGGAACGACGAGCAGTACTTC.

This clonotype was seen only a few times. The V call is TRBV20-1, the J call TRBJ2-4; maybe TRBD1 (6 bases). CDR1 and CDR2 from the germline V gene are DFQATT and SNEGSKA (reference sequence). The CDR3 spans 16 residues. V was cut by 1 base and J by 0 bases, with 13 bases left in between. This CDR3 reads CSARVWGPLAKNIQYF. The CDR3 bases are TGCAGTGCTAGAGTGTGGGGGCCCTTAGCCAAAAACATTCAGTACTTC.

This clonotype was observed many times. CDR3: CASSLAALSGNEQFF. In nucleotides, the CDR3 is TGTGCCAGCAGTTTAGCGGCCCTGTCGGGCAATGAGCAGTTCTTC. The chain carries TRBV12-3 or TRBV12-4 and TRBJ2-1; no clear D gene. The CDR3 spans 15 residues. V shed 0 bases and J shed 6 bases, with 12 bases lying between them.